The TCR beta chain described here comes from a study of T cells after yellow fever vaccination. General study results and limits: A small share of clonotypes appeared in both CD4 and CD8 compartments. The secondary response was weaker, and its peak arrived faster, on day 5 versus 15.

After removal of 3 bases from V and 0 bases from J, the junction contained 5 bases not matched to a gene. The CDR3 contains 15 residues. Looked up from germline, CDR1 is SGHTA and CDR2 is FQGNSA. The TCR cDNA carried a universal primer site and UMIs from 5'RACE template switching. TCRdb reprocessed the 5' RACE reads via MiXCR and lists one record per CDR3 protein. Of about 360,000 distinct CDR3 sequences listed, 6.2% were seen once; the top ten hold 15%. A note on this clonotype: Its antigen is undetermined.

Sequencing used PBMCs, obtained 5 days after the yellow fever booster vaccination. The chain recombines TRBV7-2 with TRBJ2-7, with 7 bases lining up with TRBD2. This receptor was taken from a man aged 25 to 45 who received the YFV17D yellow fever vaccine. The DNA for the CDR3 is TGTGCCAGCAGCTTTAGCGGGCTTAGCTCCTACGAGCAGTACTTC. Encoded protein: CASSFSGLSSYEQYF.